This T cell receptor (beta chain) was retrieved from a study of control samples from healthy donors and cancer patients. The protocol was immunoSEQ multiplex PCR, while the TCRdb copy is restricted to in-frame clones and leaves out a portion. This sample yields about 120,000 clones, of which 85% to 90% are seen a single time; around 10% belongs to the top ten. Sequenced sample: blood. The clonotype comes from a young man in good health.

The DNA of the CDR3 is TGTGCCAGCAGTGTGGGAACGGTCTCTGGAAACACCATATATTTT. Translated, it gives CASSVGTVSGNTIYF. The chain couples TRBV2 to TRBJ1-3; D unresolved. Germline-derived CDR1 and CDR2 are SNHLY and FYNNEI. V was trimmed by 4 bases and J by 0 bases, leaving 10 bases between them. This CDR3 is 15 amino acids long.